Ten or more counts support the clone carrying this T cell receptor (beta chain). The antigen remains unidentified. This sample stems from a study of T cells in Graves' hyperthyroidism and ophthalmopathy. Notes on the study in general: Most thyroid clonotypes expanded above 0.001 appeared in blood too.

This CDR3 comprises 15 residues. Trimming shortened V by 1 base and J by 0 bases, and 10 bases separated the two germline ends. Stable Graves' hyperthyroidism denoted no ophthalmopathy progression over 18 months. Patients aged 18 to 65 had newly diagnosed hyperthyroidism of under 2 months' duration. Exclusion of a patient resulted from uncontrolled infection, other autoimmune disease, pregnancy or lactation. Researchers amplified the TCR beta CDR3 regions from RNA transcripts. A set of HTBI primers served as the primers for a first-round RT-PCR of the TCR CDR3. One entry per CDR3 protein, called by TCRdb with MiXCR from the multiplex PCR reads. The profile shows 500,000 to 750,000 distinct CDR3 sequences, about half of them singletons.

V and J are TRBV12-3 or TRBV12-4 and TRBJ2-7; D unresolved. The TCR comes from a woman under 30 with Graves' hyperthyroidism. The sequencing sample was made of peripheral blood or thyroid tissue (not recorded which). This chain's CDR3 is CASSLGGQVSYEQYF. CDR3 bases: TGTGCCAGCAGTTTAGGCGGTCAGGTCTCCTACGAGCAGTACTTC.